A single sample is the source of the 2 T cell receptor beta chains below, sequenced in a study of CXCR3-negative and CXCR3-positive naive CD8 T cells. The libraries of TRB cDNA were constructed through 5' RACE using UMI labels. TCRdb reworked the 5' RACE reads into one entry per CDR3 protein, no DNA. The table gives around 34,000 distinct CDR3 sequences; the top ten clones make up around 15% of it. Source material: memory CD8+ T cells from blood. The source is a human donor in good health. Some clones in this sample may be carry-over from other donors' samples.

The chain joins TRBV11-2 to TRBJ2-1. CDR3 length: 15 residues. The V gene's germline CDR1 is SGHAT and CDR2 FQNNGV. The CDR3: CASSFSGRSNNEQFF.

The CDR3 sequence: CAISESLTSGLNEQFF. The chain uses TRBV10-3 and TRBJ2-1; TCRdb's D gene call, TRBD2, goes unchecked for lack of DNA. The CDR3 loop spans 16 amino acids. CDR1 is ENHRY and CDR2 is SYGVKD in the germline V gene.